These 28 T cell receptor beta chains were all obtained from the same sample, sequenced in a study of OX40 agonist ivuxolimab in advanced cancers. The repertoire was sequenced with immunoSEQ multiplex PCR; TCRdb's copy has only in-frame clones and lacks some. The table has roughly 86,000 clones, roughly 90% seen once. The sequencing here drew on CD4+ or CD8+ T cells sorted from blood, taken in a trial of the OX40 agonist ivuxolimab. The receptors were sampled from an adult with an advanced solid tumor such as melanoma, head and neck, liver or kidney cancer.

This clone was counted only a few times. The chain recombines TRBV18 with TRBJ2-6, with D perhaps matching TRBD1 (6 bases). V lost 4 bases and J 0 bases, leaving 16 bases between the germline ends. The germline V gene has CDR1 KGHSH and CDR2 LQKENI. The CDR3 has 18 residues. The CDR3 loop is CASSLRTAALSGANVLTF. CDR3 in DNA: TGTGCCAGCTCACTACGGACAGCAGCTCTCTCTGGGGCCAACGTCCTGACTTTC.

The chain combines TRBV10-3 with TRBJ2-4, with 10 bases fitting TRBD1. The germline gives CDR1 ENHRY, CDR2 SYGVKD. The CDR3 is 15 residues long. The J segment lost 2 bases and the V segment lost 5 bases, leaving 3 bases of the junction unmatched. CDR3 nucleotide sequence: TGTGCCATCAGTAGACAGGGGGCTTCCAAAAACATTCAGTACTTC. Amino acids: CAISRQGASKNIQYF.

This chain links TRBV19 with TRBJ1-1; a weak D match, TRBD1 (6 bases). V was trimmed by 2 bases and J by 1 base, leaving 11 bases between them. Germline V CDR1 and CDR2: LNHDA, SQIVND (reference sequence). The length of the CDR3 is 15 residues. This CDR3 is CASSISVRGNTEAFF. CDR3 nucleotide sequence: TGTGCCAGTAGTATATCAGTCAGGGGGAACACTGAAGCTTTCTTT.

This sequence joins TRBV6-6 and TRBJ2-2, with 12 bases fitting TRBD1. Unmatched junction bases numbered 9, after V lost 10 bases and J lost 6 bases. Germline CDR1 and CDR2: MNHNY and SVGAGI (reference sequence). CDR3 length equals 15 residues. CDR3 nucleotide sequence: TGTGCCACCAAATCCGGGACAGGGGGCTCCGGGGAGCTGTTTTTT. It encodes CATKSGTGGSGELFF.

This chain links TRBV5-1 with TRBJ2-3, with TRBD1 matching 8 bases. The germline V gene has CDR1 SGHRS and CDR2 YFSETQ. V gave up 4 bases and J gave up 6 bases; unmatched junction bases: 10. The CDR3 covers 15 residues. The CDR3 DNA follows: TGCGCCAGCAGCCCTGGACAGGGAAGTCCCGATACGCAGTATTTT. Encoded protein: CASSPGQGSPDTQYF.

The table lists this clone with a few counts. This sequence joins TRBV9 and TRBJ2-7; possibly TRBD1 for D (8 bases). CDR1 is SGDLS and CDR2 is YYNGEE in the germline V gene. This CDR3 contains 15 residues. V dropped 0 bases and J dropped 10 bases, with 20 bases sitting between them. DNA for the CDR3: TGTGCCAGCAGCGTAGAGGGGGGGACAGGTGAGCACCAGTACTTC. Translation: CASSVEGGTGEHQYF.

J is TRBJ2-3 and V is TRBV5-6, with 11 bases identical to TRBD2. Germline values: CDR1 SGHDT, CDR2 YYEEEE. The length of the CDR3 is 17 residues. J gave up 5 bases and V 2 bases, and 10 bases lay outside the gene matches. CDR3 region: CASSFYEPGLAGDTQYF. DNA for the CDR3: TGTGCCAGCAGCTTTTATGAGCCCGGACTAGCGGGAGATACGCAGTATTTT.

CDR3 protein: CASSFGGMHTGELFF. DNA for the CDR3: TGTGCCAGCAGCTTTGGAGGGATGCACACCGGGGAGCTGTTTTTT. The V gene is TRBV7-2, the J gene TRBJ2-2, with D maybe TRBD2 (6 bases). V lost 3 bases to trimming and J lost 3 bases, with 11 bases between them. The CDR3 runs 15 residues. Germline CDR1 SGHTA, CDR2 FQGNSA. The whole variable domain, filled in from reference TRBV7-2 and TRBJ2-2, reads GAGVSQSPSNKVTEKGKDVELRCDPISGHTALYWYRQSLGQGLEFLIYFQGNSAPDKSGLPSDRFSAERTGGSVSTLTIQRTQQEDSAVYLCASSFGGMHTGELFFGEGSRLTVL.

The V call is TRBV5-1, the J call TRBJ2-3; 11 bases map to TRBD2. Germline CDR1 and CDR2: SGHRS and YFSETQ. The CDR3 is 16 residues long. The V gene end was trimmed by 4 bases and the J gene end by 6 bases; junction bases not matched to a gene: 10. This CDR3 reads CASSQITSGGTDTQYF. The DNA of the CDR3 is TGCGCCAGCAGCCAAATAACTAGCGGGGGAACGGATACGCAGTATTTT.

CDR3 amino acids: CASSRGLAAIYNEQFF. CDR3 nucleotides: TGTGCCAGCAGCCGGGGACTAGCGGCGATCTACAATGAGCAGTTCTTC. The V and J genes are TRBV5-8 and TRBJ2-1; 11 bases line up with TRBD2. V shed 4 bases and J 3 bases; nucleotides not matched to a gene: 6. The CDR3 runs to 16 residues. Germline CDR1 is SGHTS and CDR2 is YDEGEE.

Only one count was recorded for this clone. The rearrangement uses TRBV7-2 and TRBJ2-1; D possibly corresponds to TRBD2 (5 bases). CDR3 size: 17 residues. Germline-derived CDR1 and CDR2 are SGHTA and FQGNSA. Trimming stripped 3 bases from V and 3 bases from J, with 18 bases between. The CDR3 here is CASSFASTRTRYNEQFF. In DNA, the CDR3 is TGTGCCAGCAGCTTTGCATCTACTAGGACTCGCTACAATGAGCAGTTCTTC. The full variable domain, rest sourced from reference TRBV7-2 and TRBJ2-1, is GAGVSQSPSNKVTEKGKDVELRCDPISGHTALYWYRQSLGQGLEFLIYFQGNSAPDKSGLPSDRFSAERTGGSVSTLTIQRTQQEDSAVYLCASSFASTRTRYNEQFFGPGTRLTVL.

This chain links TRBV7-3 with TRBJ2-7, with D tentatively TRBD1 (5 bases). The germline V gene encodes CDR1 SGHTA and CDR2 FQGTGA. V dropped 2 bases and J dropped 9 bases, with 17 bases sitting between them. This CDR3 spans 14 amino acids. This CDR3 is CASSLGKDTPGQYF. CDR3 bases: TGTGCCAGCAGCTTAGGGAAGGACACTCCGGGGCAGTACTTC. The entire variable domain, with the rest obtained from reference TRBV7-3 and TRBJ2-7, is as follows: GAGVSQTPSNKVTEKGKYVELRCDPISGHTALYWYRQSLGQGPEFLIYFQGTGAADDSGLPNDRFFAVRPEGSVSTLKIQRTERGDSAVYLCASSLGKDTPGQYFGPGTRLTVT.

This chain connects TRBV4-3 to TRBJ1-3; D possibly corresponds to TRBD1 (6 bases). The CDR3 length is 15 residues. The V end lost 0 bases, the J end lost 4 bases, and 10 bases lay between the germline ends. The germline CDR1 and CDR2 sequences are LGHNA and YSLEER. The CDR3 DNA is TGCGCCAGCAGCCAAGATCCGGACAGCGGAAACACCATATATTTT. This sequence encodes CASSQDPDSGNTIYF.

The rearrangement joins TRBV19 to TRBJ2-2, with 8 bases aligning to TRBD1. There are 16 residues in the CDR3. Unmatched junction bases numbered 11, after V lost 5 bases and J lost 6 bases. Germline loops: CDR1 LNHDA, CDR2 SQIVND (reference sequence). CDR3 bases: TGTGCCAGTAGTCCAGGGGGCGAAGTACGCGCCGGGGAGCTGTTTTTT. Its translation is CASSPGGEVRAGELFF.

The J gene is TRBJ2-7, the V gene TRBV4-2; D is unresolved. V was clipped by 1 base and J by 1 base, with 11 bases between them. CDR3 length: 15 amino acids. Germline V gene data show CDR1 as LGHNA and CDR2 as YNFKEQ. The DNA of the CDR3 is TGTGCCAGCAGCCAAGTATCAGGAGCTTCCTACGAGCAGTACTTC. It encodes CASSQVSGASYEQYF.

The V call is TRBV27, the J call TRBJ2-7, with a tentative D call TRBD2 (6 bases). CDR3 length equals 13 residues. Germline values: CDR1 MNHEY, CDR2 SMNVEV (reference sequence). Trimming cost V 5 bases and J 6 bases, with 14 bases left between them. CDR3 amino acids: CASSRLVNSEQYF. The CDR3 bases are TGTGCCAGCAGTCGACTAGTAAATAGCGAGCAGTACTTC.

Here the CDR3 reads CASSLDPGWNEQYF. The CDR3 coding sequence is TGCGCCAGCAGCTTGGATCCGGGATGGAACGAGCAGTACTTC. This chain connects TRBV5-1 to TRBJ2-7, with a possible D match to TRBD2 (5 bases). The CDR3 has 14 residues. The V and J ends lost 0 bases and 5 bases respectively, with 12 bases between them. The germline gives CDR1 SGHRS, CDR2 YFSETQ.

The chain links TRBV2 to TRBJ1-1, with 7 bases aligning to TRBD1. The CDR3 is 13 amino acids. The germline V gene encodes CDR1 SNHLY and CDR2 FYNNEI. Losses at the gene ends were 6 bases for V and 5 bases for J; bases not matched to a gene: 6. The CDR3: CASRTGSGTEAFF. The CDR3 region has the DNA TGTGCCAGCAGGACAGGGTCGGGAACTGAAGCTTTCTTT. Filled out from reference TRBV2 and TRBJ1-1, the complete variable domain reads EPEVTQTPSHQVTQMGQEVILRCVPISNHLYFYWYRQILGQKVEFLVSFYNNEISEKSEIFDDQFSVERPDGSNFTLKIRSTKLEDSAMYFCASRTGSGTEAFFGQGTRLTVV.

The CDR3 DNA follows: TGTGCCAGCAGTTCAGTCATAACTAGCGGGCGTAATGAGCAGTTCTTC. It encodes CASSSVITSGRNEQFF. J is TRBJ2-1 and V is TRBV28; 9 nucleotides align to TRBD2. V shed 4 bases and J 7 bases; nucleotides not matched to a gene: 11. Looked up from germline, CDR1 is MDHEN and CDR2 is SYDVKM. CDR3 length: 16 residues.

V and J are TRBV5-5 and TRBJ2-7; D uncertain. The CDR3 is 13 residues long. Germline assignment: CDR1 SGHKS and CDR2 YYEKEE (reference sequence). V was clipped by 0 bases and J by 0 bases, with 4 bases between them. DNA for the CDR3: TGTGCCAGCAGCTTGGCAAGCTCCTACGAGCAGTACTTC. Translated, it gives CASSLASSYEQYF.

This clone was picked up a small number of times. V and J are TRBV18 and TRBJ2-5, with a tentative D call TRBD1 (5 bases). Trimming removed 1 base at V and 0 bases at J, with 9 bases between. Germline CDR1 reads KGHSH; CDR2 reads LQKENI. The CDR3 extends over 15 amino acids. CDR3 DNA sequence: TGTGCCAGCTCACCACGGCAGGGTAACCAAGAGACCCAGTACTTC. Protein sequence: CASSPRQGNQETQYF.

The V and J genes are TRBV28 and TRBJ2-3; 7 bases are a match to TRBD1. Germline V gene data show CDR1 as MDHEN and CDR2 as SYDVKM. With 4 bases clipped from V and 4 bases from J, the junction kept 2 bases outside the gene matches. This CDR3 spans 13 amino acids. In DNA form, the CDR3 reads TGTGCCAGCAGTTATCAGGGGGCAGATACGCAGTATTTT. Amino acids: CASSYQGADTQYF. The full variable domain, in which reference TRBV28 and TRBJ2-3 provide the parts outside the CDR3, is DVKVTQSSRYLVKRTGEKVFLECVQDMDHENMFWYRQDPGLGLRLIYFSYDVKMKEKGDIPEGYSVSREKKERFSLILESASTNQTSMYLCASSYQGADTQYFGPGTRLTVL.

The rearrangement joins TRBV6-5 to TRBJ2-5; D is possibly TRBD2 (6 bases). Germline CDR1 reads MNHEY; CDR2 reads SVGAGI. V was shortened by 8 bases and J by 5 bases, with 15 bases between the two germline ends. The CDR3 extends over 13 amino acids. CDR3 coding DNA: TGTGCCAGCCTCCGGGGGTCTGGTGAGACCCAGTACTTC. This codes for CASLRGSGETQYF.

J is TRBJ2-7 and V is TRBV7-3, with D maybe TRBD2 (6 bases). V lost 5 bases and J lost 6, with 14 bases in between. CDR3 length equals 13 residues. Per the germline V gene, CDR1 is SGHTA and CDR2 is FQGTGA. In nucleotides, the CDR3 is TGTGCCAGCAGCCCCACGACTAGAGGCGAGCAGTACTTC. Translating it yields CASSPTTRGEQYF.

This chain links TRBV7-8 with TRBJ2-7; a possible D gene is TRBD1 (6 bases). The CDR3 consists of 12 residues. CDR1 is SGHVS, CDR2 FQNEAQ, per germline. The V gene lost 9 bases and the J gene lost 4 bases, with 13 bases spanning the gap. CDR3 region: CASRQGNYEQYF. Written as DNA, the CDR3 is TGTGCCAGTCGCCAGGGGAATTACGAGCAGTACTTC.

The V and J genes are TRBV28 and TRBJ2-1; D not resolved. V shed 5 bases and J shed 11 bases, with 16 bases lying between them. Germline CDR1 is MDHEN and CDR2 is SYDVKM. The CDR3 sequence is 13 residues long. CDR3 sequence (DNA): TGTGCCAGCAGTCCGAGTGGGTTCGATAAGCAGTTCTTC. It encodes CASSPSGFDKQFF.

CDR3 nucleotide sequence: TGCGCCAGCAGCTCCGCAAACGGTAAAGGGGCGAACACTGAAGCTTTCTTT. As protein: CASSSANGKGANTEAFF. The chain employs TRBV4-3 and TRBJ1-1; tentative D call: TRBD1 (5 bases). Germline V gene data show CDR1 as LGHNA and CDR2 as YSLEER. The V end lost 5 bases, the J end lost 1 base, and 20 bases lay between the germline ends. The CDR3 spans 17 residues.

The chain links TRBV19 to TRBJ2-7; 12 bases align to TRBD2. The J segment lost 7 bases and the V segment lost 7 bases, leaving 5 bases of the junction unmatched. The CDR3 length is 13 residues. CDR1 and CDR2 (germline): LNHDA, SQIVND (reference sequence). The CDR3 loop reads CASKTSGSYEQYF. The CDR3 nucleotides are TGTGCCAGTAAGACTAGCGGGAGTTATGAGCAGTACTTC.